This entry describes one TCR beta chain. Profiled with immunoSEQ multiplex PCR; TCRdb holds only in-frame clones, not every one. The sample lists under 30,000 clones; 85% to 95% were seen once. Germline trimming cut 2 bases from V and 6 bases from J; bases unmatched to any gene: 2. From germline, CDR1 is MNHEY and CDR2 SVGAGI. The CDR3 is 15 residues long. This sample stems from a study of graft-versus-host responses after intestinal transplantation. Study in general: Every transplant recipient was induced with anti-thymocyte globulin, then maintained on tacrolimus and steroids for 2 to 4 years.

The sequenced sample was PBMCs, obtained 18 days after transplant. The receptor was derived from a human patient who received an intestinal transplant, so some T cells may come from the graft donor. The chain employs TRBV6-5 and TRBJ2-3; 13 positions agree with TRBD2. The CDR3 loop reads CASSYTSGGADTQYF. DNA of the CDR3: TGTGCCAGCAGTTACACTAGCGGGGGGGCCGATACGCAGTATTTT.